Below, 22 T cell receptor beta chains from the same sample are listed, as sequenced in a study of human T cells and chemical hapten exposure. Library preparation tagged each individual cDNA molecule with a unique molecular identifier. TCRdb re-derived calls from the reads in MiXCR, one entry per CDR3 protein. The table lists about 120,000 distinct CDR3 sequences, less than 10% of them singletons. Sequencing started from total RNA isolated from unfractionated whole blood. Sequencing input: whole blood. The receptors stem from a human donor in good health. Some clones in this sample may be carry-over from other donors' samples.

The chain is built from TRBV27 and TRBJ2-1; 8 nucleotides align to TRBD2. V gave up 4 bases and J gave up 10 bases; unmatched junction bases: 6. Germline CDR1 MNHEY, CDR2 SMNVEV (reference sequence). The CDR3 runs 13 residues. CDR3 nucleotide sequence: TGTGCCAGCAGTTCGGGGGCGGGAGGAGAGCAGTTCTTC. It yields the protein CASSSGAGGEQFF.

This clonotype was recorded a few times. The chain carries TRBV27 and TRBJ2-2; 12 nucleotides line up with TRBD2. V lost 4 bases and J lost 6; bases outside the gene matches: 9. Germline CDR1 and CDR2: MNHEY and SMNVEV (reference sequence). The CDR3 extends over 17 amino acids. CDR3: CASSWTSGISRSGELFF. The CDR3 DNA reads as TGTGCCAGCAGTTGGACTAGCGGGATTTCTCGCTCCGGGGAGCTGTTTTTT.

The sample holds a few counts of this clonotype. V is TRBV12-3 or TRBV12-4 and J is TRBJ2-7; tentatively, D is TRBD1 (7 bases). With 2 bases removed from V and 5 bases from J, the gap between germline ends came to 13 bases. There are 14 residues in the CDR3. This CDR3 is CASSLSRGVHEQYF. The CDR3 nucleotides are TGTGCCAGCAGTTTAAGCAGGGGGGTCCACGAGCAGTACTTC.

The rearrangement joins TRBV27 to TRBJ1-1; D gene uncertain. The CDR3 contains 16 residues. Germline-derived CDR1 and CDR2 are MNHEY and SMNVEV (reference sequence). V was shortened by 0 bases and J by 3 bases, with 14 bases between the two germline ends. The DNA of the CDR3 is TGTGCCAGCAGTTTATCCCCCCTACGAACGGACACTGAAGCTTTCTTT. As protein: CASSLSPLRTDTEAFF.

There are a few counts of this clonotype. The chain joins TRBV20-1 to TRBJ1-4; D perhaps matches TRBD1 (5 bases). V was clipped by 5 bases and J by 6 bases, with 13 bases between them. CDR1 is DFQATT and CDR2 is SNEGSKA in the germline V gene (reference sequence). The length of the CDR3 is 13 residues. The CDR3: CSARTTRDEKLFF. DNA for the CDR3: TGCAGTGCTCGGACAACTAGGGATGAAAAACTGTTTTTT.

Ten or more counts support this clonotype. V is TRBV27 and J is TRBJ1-5; 10 nucleotides match TRBD1. Germline CDR1 and CDR2: MNHEY and SMNVEV (reference sequence). The CDR3 has 20 residues. Trimming cost V 1 base and J 0 bases; bases outside gene matches: 12. The CDR3 region has the DNA TGTGCCAGCAGTTTATACCCCCCGGGACAGGGGATTTATAGCAATCAGCCCCAGCATTTT. Translation: CASSLYPPGQGIYSNQPQHF.

The chain carries TRBV20-1 and TRBJ1-2; a weak D match, TRBD1 (6 bases). The V gene lost 6 bases and the J gene lost 4 bases, with 12 bases spanning the gap. The germline gives CDR1 DFQATT, CDR2 SNEGSKA (reference sequence). The CDR3 has 12 residues. CDR3 nucleotides: TGCAGTGCACCTGACAGGTCCTATGGCTACACCTTC. Its translation is CSAPDRSYGYTF.

The sample holds many counts of this clonotype. This sequence joins TRBV5-5 and TRBJ1-5, with D maybe TRBD1 (5 bases). CDR1 SGHKS and CDR2 YYEKEE come from the germline V gene (reference sequence). Trimming cost V 4 bases and J 7 bases, with 24 bases left between them. The CDR3 runs to 17 residues. CDR3 loop: CASSAYPRDLKGQPQHF. The CDR3 bases are TGTGCCAGCAGCGCGTACCCCCGGGACCTAAAGGGGCAGCCCCAGCATTTT.

V and J are TRBV19 and TRBJ1-1, with D perhaps TRBD1 (5 bases). Germline V CDR1 and CDR2: LNHDA, SQIVND (reference sequence). With 5 bases removed from V and 2 bases from J, the gap between germline ends came to 12 bases. This CDR3 is 14 amino acids long. The CDR3 sequence is CASSWGTVNTEAFF. The CDR3, as DNA: TGTGCCAGTAGTTGGGGGACGGTAAACACTGAAGCTTTCTTT.

Notes on this clonotype: A junction boundary mismatches the germline segment, possibly from a read error. The rearrangement links TRBV19 to TRBJ2-1, with 14 bases identical to TRBD2. The CDR3 consists of 14 residues. Germline assignment: CDR1 LNHDA and CDR2 SQIVND (reference sequence). CDR3 sequence reads: CASSFAPGLAGALF. DNA of the CDR3: TGTGCCAGTAGTTTCGCCCCGGGACTAGCGGGAGCTCTCTTC.

On this clonotype: A read error is possible here, since a much larger clone lies one base away. The chain couples TRBV2 to TRBJ1-2, with 8 bases lining up with TRBD1. Germline V CDR1 and CDR2: SNHLY, FYNNEI. The CDR3 spans 16 residues. V shed 5 bases, J shed 1 base, and the junction held 9 bases outside the gene matches. The DNA for the CDR3 is TGTGCCAGCAGTTTCGGACAGGGCTTTAATAACTATGGCTACACCTTC. Translating gives CASSFGQGFNNYGYTF.

The chain has TRBV5-5 and TRBJ2-1, with 11 bases identical to TRBD2. The CDR3 length is 15 residues. The germline gives CDR1 SGHKS, CDR2 YYEKEE (reference sequence). V was pared by 0 bases and J by 7 bases, with 3 bases of the junction left unmatched. The CDR3 loop is CASSLVSSGGNEQFF. Written as DNA, the CDR3 is TGTGCCAGCAGCTTGGTGTCTAGCGGGGGGAATGAGCAGTTCTTC. The variable domain in full, with the rest retrieved from reference TRBV5-5 and TRBJ2-1, is DAGVTQSPTHLIKTRGQQVTLRCSPISGHKSVSWYQQVLGQGPQFIFQYYEKEERGRGNFPDRFSARQFPNYSSELNVNALLLGDSALYLCASSLVSSGGNEQFFGPGTRLTVL.

Points on this clonotype: The junction differs from germline at one of its ends, possibly a read error. The chain joins TRBV3-1 to TRBJ2-5, with D perhaps matching TRBD2 (5 bases). The CDR3 sequence is 15 residues long. Per germline, CDR1 LGHDT and CDR2 YNNKEL (reference sequence). CDR3 bases: TGTGCCAGCGGCCAAGCTGGACTCAACCAAGAGACCCAGTACTTC. Translating it yields CASGQAGLNQETQYF.

This clonotype occurred many times. This rearrangement joins TRBV11-2 to TRBJ1-1; D perhaps matches TRBD1 (5 bases). The germline CDR1 and CDR2 sequences are SGHAT and FQNNGV. The CDR3 runs to 18 residues. V lost 4 bases, J lost 0 bases, and 21 bases lay in between. CDR3 residues: CASSSTKTWGSLNTEAFF. The DNA of the CDR3 is TGTGCCAGCAGCTCGACAAAGACTTGGGGGAGCCTGAACACTGAAGCTTTCTTT.

This clonotype was seen many times. The chain has TRBV6-5 and TRBJ2-3, with TRBD2 as a possible D gene (5 bases). This CDR3 has 20 amino acids. With 5 bases removed from V and 2 bases from J, the gap between germline ends came to 29 bases. The germline gives CDR1 MNHEY, CDR2 SVGAGI. This CDR3 is CASSDPAGSPTSAITDTQYF. The CDR3 DNA reads TGTGCCAGCAGTGATCCCGCGGGCTCTCCTACCTCTGCCATCACAGATACGCAGTATTTT.

The CDR3 loop reads CASSLEVDGYGYTF. CDR3 bases: TGTGCCAGCAGCTTAGAGGTGGATGGGTATGGCTACACCTTC. The J gene is TRBJ1-2, the V gene TRBV7-9; D call uncertain. CDR1 and CDR2 (germline): SEHNR, FQNEAQ (reference sequence). The CDR3 loop spans 14 amino acids. Trimming shortened V by 1 base and J by 5 bases, and 11 bases separated the two germline ends.

J is TRBJ1-1 and V is TRBV5-4; a possible D gene is TRBD1 (6 bases). CDR3 size: 13 residues. V was trimmed by 0 bases and J by 10 bases, leaving 13 bases between them. Germline values: CDR1 SGHNT, CDR2 YYREEE (reference sequence). The CDR3 bases are TGTGCCAGCAGCTTGGTCGGGGGCCGTGGAGCTTTCTTT. This gives the protein CASSLVGGRGAFF.

This clonotype was seen more than once but under ten times. The V call is TRBV6-4, the J call TRBJ1-2, with a tentative D call TRBD1 (6 bases). The CDR3 is made up of 13 amino acids. Per the germline V gene, CDR1 is MRHNA and CDR2 is SNTAGT. With 0 bases removed from V and 4 bases from J, the gap between germline ends came to 6 bases. The CDR3 loop reads CASSDSGGYGYTF. The CDR3 nucleotides read TGTGCCAGCAGTGACTCAGGGGGCTATGGCTACACCTTC.

In its sample, this clonotype was seen many times. The chain employs TRBV20-1 and TRBJ2-1, with D possibly being TRBD2 (6 bases). Trimming removed 0 bases from V and 7 bases from J, with 19 bases in between. CDR1 and CDR2 from the germline V gene are DFQATT and SNEGSKA (reference sequence). The length of the CDR3 is 16 residues. The CDR3 spells CSARDLAGSVLNEQFF. The CDR3 coding sequence is TGCAGTGCTAGAGATCTGGCGGGGAGCGTTTTAAATGAGCAGTTCTTC.

The chain carries TRBV7-2 and TRBJ2-1; 8 positions match TRBD2. V shed 5 bases and J 0 bases; nucleotides not matched to a gene: 15. Germline CDR1 and CDR2: SGHTA and FQGNSA. This CDR3 region has 19 residues. CDR3 sequence reads: CASSPTSGRPLGSYNEQFF. The DNA for the CDR3 is TGTGCCAGCAGCCCAACTAGCGGTAGACCTTTGGGCTCCTACAATGAGCAGTTCTTC.

The gene calls are TRBV18 and TRBJ2-3; possibly TRBD1 for D (5 bases). Looked up from germline, CDR1 is KGHSH and CDR2 is LQKENI. The CDR3 totals 14 residues. V was clipped by 2 bases and J by 1 base, with 7 bases between them. CDR3: CASSPDSRTDTQYF. The CDR3, as DNA: TGTGCCAGCTCACCAGACAGCCGCACAGATACGCAGTATTTT.

There are a few counts of this clonotype. The chain combines TRBV5-1 with TRBJ2-7; 10 nucleotides agree with TRBD2. The CDR3 extends over 16 amino acids. V shed 0 bases and J 0 bases; nucleotides not matched to a gene: 3. In germline, CDR1 is SGHRS, CDR2 YFSETQ. The DNA of the CDR3 is TGCGCCAGCAGCTTGGGACTAGCGGGTAGCTCCTACGAGCAGTACTTC. Residues: CASSLGLAGSSYEQYF.